These 29 T cell receptor beta chains originate from one sample sequenced in a study of identifying expanded T cells in peripheral blood (dated by TCRdb to about 2019). Library generation was performed with the immunoSEQ multiplex PCR assay. TCRdb retrieved this table from immuneACCESS and kept in-frame rearrangements only. Not all clones are present; in checked studies, unresolved V genes account for under half, and no reason is known for the remainder. This sample lists tens of thousands of clones; approximately 85% were detected once. Approximately 5% of the sample is in the top ten clones. Sequenced: blood. Receptor source: a person aged 18 to 75 in good health.

CDR3 bases: TGTGCCAGCAGTCTTTCCGGACTGAGCAATAATTCACCCCTCCACTTT. This translates into CASSLSGLSNNSPLHF. The gene calls are TRBV14 and TRBJ1-6; D unresolved. Deletions cut 6 bases from V and 5 bases from J, with 17 bases between. Germline V lookup: CDR1 SGHDN, CDR2 FVKESK. There are 16 residues in the CDR3. Together with reference TRBV14 and TRBJ1-6, the CDR3 gives the full variable domain: EAGVTQFPSHSVIEKGQTVTLRCDPISGHDNLYWYRRVMGKEIKFLLHFVKESKQDESGMPNNRFLAERTGGTYSTLKVQPAELEDSGVYFCASSLSGLSNNSPLHFGNGTRLTVT.

The J gene is TRBJ2-2, the V gene TRBV5-6; D not certain. Germline CDR1 is SGHDT and CDR2 is YYEEEE. The germline V and J ends were trimmed by 6 bases and 1 base, with 7 bases remaining between them. The CDR3 sequence is 13 residues long. The DNA for the CDR3 is TGTGCCAGCACGGACGGGAACACCGGGGAGCTGTTTTTT. It is translated as CASTDGNTGELFF. Filled out from reference TRBV5-6 and TRBJ2-2, the complete variable domain reads DAGVTQSPTHLIKTRGQQVTLRCSPKSGHDTVSWYQQALGQGPQFIFQYYEEEERQRGNFPDRFSGHQFPNYSSELNVNALLLGDSALYLCASTDGNTGELFFGEGSRLTVL.

This chain joins TRBV30 and TRBJ1-2; maybe TRBD1 (6 bases). This CDR3 has 14 residues. Germline values: CDR1 GTSNPN, CDR2 SVGIG (reference sequence). Trimming left V 3 bases short and J 5 bases short, with 16 bases between. The CDR3 DNA sequence: TGTGCCTGGAGGCCTCCCGGGACACCGTATGGCTACACCTTC. Amino acids: CAWRPPGTPYGYTF.

This rearrangement joins TRBV7-9 to TRBJ2-1; possibly TRBD1 for D (6 bases). Per germline, CDR1 SEHNR and CDR2 FQNEAQ (reference sequence). The CDR3 contains 15 residues. With 5 bases removed from V and 9 bases from J, the gap between germline ends came to 20 bases. The CDR3 here is CASSGPTGHGAEQFF. CDR3 nucleotide sequence: TGTGCCAGCAGCGGACCAACAGGGCACGGGGCTGAGCAGTTCTTC.

The chain couples TRBV5-4 to TRBJ1-6, with TRBD1 identical over 7 bases. The CDR3 spans 15 residues. Germline-derived CDR1 and CDR2 are SGHNT and YYREEE (reference sequence). Trimming took 0 bases from V and 6 from J; bases not matched to a gene: 3. The CDR3 DNA sequence: TGTGCCAGCAGCTTGGGGGGACAGAGTAATTCACCCCTCCACTTT. Its protein is CASSLGGQSNSPLHF.

This clone has just a few counts. The chain is built from TRBV4-1 and TRBJ1-5, with 7 bases lining up with TRBD1. Germline CDR1 reads MGHRA; CDR2 reads YSYEKL. Trimming took 2 bases from V and 4 from J; bases not matched to a gene: 8. The CDR3 totals 16 residues. Here the CDR3 reads CASSQLPTGTNQPQHF. CDR3 bases: TGCGCCAGCAGCCAACTACCGACAGGGACGAATCAGCCCCAGCATTTT.

V gene TRBV5-6 combines with J gene TRBJ2-3; D is ambiguous. Trimming took off 1 base at V and 2 bases at J, with 11 bases between the two ends. CDR3 length: 15 amino acids. CDR1 and CDR2 (germline): SGHDT, YYEEEE. The CDR3 protein is CASSLTELYTDTQYF. Here the CDR3 DNA reads TGTGCCAGCAGCTTGACAGAGTTGTACACAGATACGCAGTATTTT.

The chain carries TRBV11-3 and TRBJ2-7; D is ambiguous. Trimming stripped 4 bases from V and 7 bases from J, with 11 bases between. Germline V gene lookup returns CDR1 SGHNT and CDR2 YENEEA. The CDR3 has 12 amino acids. The CDR3 here is CASSSGPWEQYF. The CDR3 DNA is TGTGCCAGCAGCTCCGGACCGTGGGAGCAGTACTTC.

The genes are TRBV6-5 and TRBJ2-7, with 8 bases lining up with TRBD2. The CDR3 length is 14 residues. V was clipped by 10 bases and J by 4 bases; unmatched bases: 12. Germline lookup yields CDR1 MNHEY and CDR2 SVGAGI. CDR3 protein: CATRRGLAGYEQYF. CDR3 nucleotide sequence: TGTGCCACCCGGCGGGGGCTAGCGGGTTACGAGCAGTACTTC.

The chain links TRBV7-9 to TRBJ1-2; D gene uncertain. V was pared by 1 base and J by 11 bases, with 17 bases between. The CDR3 has 14 residues. Germline CDR1 SEHNR, CDR2 FQNEAQ (reference sequence). CDR3 in DNA: TGTGCCAGCAGCTTAGTGGCGGGGTTCCCCCTATACACCTTC. Protein product: CASSLVAGFPLYTF.

CDR3 in DNA: TGTGTCAGAAGCTCCAGTCTCCGGGACAGGGACTCCTACGAGCAGTACTTC. Translated: CVRSSSLRDRDSYEQYF. The rearrangement uses TRBV7-5 and TRBJ2-7; the D call in the table, TRBD1, was not verified against the DNA. TRBV7-5 is deemed a pseudogene. The CDR3 totals 17 residues.

For the CDR3, the DNA is TGCGCCAGCAGCTTGGCCTACAGGTCCTACGAGCAGTACTTC. Residues: CASSLAYRSYEQYF. This chain links TRBV5-1 with TRBJ2-7; TRBD1 might be the D (5 bases). The CDR3 contains 14 residues. V was cut by 0 bases and J by 1 base, with 8 bases left in between. CDR1 and CDR2 (germline): SGHRS, YFSETQ. The entire variable domain, with the rest obtained from reference TRBV5-1 and TRBJ2-7, is as follows: KAGVTQTPRYLIKTRGQQVTLSCSPISGHRSVSWYQQTPGQGLQFLFEYFSETQRNKGNFPGRFSGRQFSNSRSEMNVSTLELGDSALYLCASSLAYRSYEQYFGPGTRLTVT.

This clone showed up just a few times. The chain carries TRBV7-9 and TRBJ1-1; 12 nucleotides match TRBD1. The germline CDR1 and CDR2 sequences are SEHNR and FQNEAQ (reference sequence). The ends lost 5 bases at V and 5 bases at J; junction bases unmatched: 6. The CDR3 has 15 amino acids. CDR3 in amino acids: CASSLGQGAKTEAFF. CDR3 nucleotide sequence: TGTGCCAGCAGCCTGGGACAGGGGGCGAAGACTGAAGCTTTCTTT.

The V call is TRBV21-1, the J call TRBJ2-1. TRBV21-1 is reported as a pseudogene. The CDR3 has 14 amino acids. As DNA, the CDR3 is TGTGCCAGCAGCAAAACGACGGACCCCAATGAGCAGTTCTTC. Residues: CASSKTTDPNEQFF.

This chain joins TRBV2 and TRBJ1-2; a weak D match, TRBD1 (5 bases). This CDR3 is built from 13 residues. The germline V gene encodes CDR1 SNHLY and CDR2 FYNNEI. V lost 3 bases and J 8 bases, leaving 13 bases between the germline ends. CDR3 protein: CASSDLGGQGYTF. In DNA, the CDR3 is TGTGCCAGCAGTGACCTGGGGGGTCAGGGCTACACCTTC.

The chain uses TRBV5-1 and TRBJ1-1; 8 bases line up with TRBD1. The junction had 5 bases not matched to a gene; V was cut back by 2 bases and J by 5 bases. The V gene's germline CDR1 is SGHRS and CDR2 YFSETQ. There are 14 residues in the CDR3. The CDR3 sequence is CASSFLDRETEAFF. The CDR3 DNA reads TGCGCCAGCAGCTTTCTGGACAGGGAGACTGAAGCTTTCTTT. Full variable domain (outside the CDR3, taken from reference TRBV5-1 and TRBJ1-1): KAGVTQTPRYLIKTRGQQVTLSCSPISGHRSVSWYQQTPGQGLQFLFEYFSETQRNKGNFPGRFSGRQFSNSRSEMNVSTLELGDSALYLCASSFLDRETEAFFGQGTRLTVV.

The CDR3 DNA is TGTGCCAGCTCACCAAGTGGACAGATAAATGGCTACACCTTC. Translating it yields CASSPSGQINGYTF. The rearrangement joins TRBV18 to TRBJ1-2; D is possibly TRBD1 (6 bases). Germline CDR1 is KGHSH and CDR2 is LQKENI. V was pared by 2 bases and J by 6 bases, with 13 bases between. The CDR3 runs to 14 residues.

This clone was recorded once. The chain combines TRBV5-6 with TRBJ1-1; TRBD1 might be the D (5 bases). Trimming took off 4 bases at V and 3 bases at J, with 7 bases between the two ends. Germline V gene sequence: CDR1 SGHDT, CDR2 YYEEEE. The CDR3 loop spans 12 amino acids. CDR3 sequence reads: CASSLGDTEAFF. Here the CDR3 DNA reads TGTGCCAGCAGCCTAGGGGACACTGAAGCTTTCTTT.

The gene calls are TRBV5-1 and TRBJ1-4; 7 positions agree with TRBD1. The V gene end was trimmed by 0 bases and the J gene end by 8 bases; junction bases not matched to a gene: 4. The germline gives CDR1 SGHRS, CDR2 YFSETQ. The CDR3 extends over 14 amino acids. The CDR3 nucleotides read TGCGCCAGCAGCTTGGGACAGGGAGACGAAAAACTGTTTTTT. Translation: CASSLGQGDEKLFF. The full variable domain, with the rest looked up from reference TRBV5-1 and TRBJ1-4, is KAGVTQTPRYLIKTRGQQVTLSCSPISGHRSVSWYQQTPGQGLQFLFEYFSETQRNKGNFPGRFSGRQFSNSRSEMNVSTLELGDSALYLCASSLGQGDEKLFFGSGTQLSVL.

The chain has TRBV5-8 and TRBJ2-5; TRBD1 matches 9 bases. J was trimmed by 2 bases and V by 4 bases; bases with no gene match: 6. The V gene's germline CDR1 is SGHTS and CDR2 YDEGEE. The CDR3 is 15 residues long. CDR3 sequence reads: CASSHPGQGQETQYF. The CDR3 DNA reads TGTGCCAGCAGCCATCCGGGACAGGGTCAAGAGACCCAGTACTTC.

CDR3 sequence reads: CASSPGQIHSGANVLTF. In DNA form, the CDR3 reads TGTGCCAGCAGCCCGGGACAGATCCACTCTGGGGCCAACGTCCTGACTTTC. The rearrangement joins TRBV11-2 to TRBJ2-6; TRBD1 matches 7 bases. The CDR3 totals 17 residues. The junction had 7 bases not matched to a gene; V was cut back by 5 bases and J by 0 bases. In germline, CDR1 is SGHAT, CDR2 FQNNGV.

This clone was found once. The V gene is TRBV6-1, the J gene TRBJ2-7; D is uncertain. The CDR3 length is 15 residues. V was clipped by 2 bases and J by 0 bases, with 11 bases between them. Germline CDR1 MNHNS, CDR2 SASEGT. The CDR3 DNA sequence: TGTGCCAGCAGTGAACGCCAGGAGATCTCCTACGAGCAGTACTTC. Encoded protein: CASSERQEISYEQYF.

The rearrangement links TRBV19 to TRBJ1-1; 8 nucleotides agree with TRBD1. In germline, CDR1 is LNHDA, CDR2 SQIVND (reference sequence). V lost 3 bases to trimming and J lost 5 bases; unmatched junction nucleotides: 11. The CDR3 totals 16 residues. CDR3 nucleotides: TGTGCCAGTAGTATTCTTCAGGGGGCACGGGAAACTGAAGCTTTCTTT. Amino acid sequence: CASSILQGARETEAFF.

The CDR3 DNA is TGTGCCAGCAGCATTGGGGGACAGGGATCCCAAGAGACCCAGTACTTC. Translation gives CASSIGGQGSQETQYF. J is TRBJ2-5 and V is TRBV5-6, with 9 bases identical to TRBD1. The CDR3 loop spans 16 amino acids. Germline-derived CDR1 and CDR2 are SGHDT and YYEEEE. Germline trimming cut 4 bases from V and 1 base from J; bases unmatched to any gene: 8.

J is TRBJ2-6 and V is TRBV7-9; 8 bases match TRBD1. In germline, CDR1 is SEHNR, CDR2 FQNEAQ (reference sequence). V dropped 5 bases and J dropped 4; count of bases not matched to a gene: 7. The CDR3 covers 16 residues. The DNA of the CDR3 is TGTGCCAGCAGCCGCTGGACAGGGACCGGGGCCAACGTCCTGACTTTC. As protein: CASSRWTGTGANVLTF.

The V gene is TRBV23-1, the J gene TRBJ2-7; possible D gene TRBD2, 6 bases. TRBV23-1 is an open reading frame whose function is uncertain. V was shortened by 1 base and J by 2 bases, with 12 bases between the two germline ends. The CDR3 sequence is 15 residues long. The CDR3 spells CASSQLRDGPYEQYF. The CDR3 bases are TGCGCCAGCAGTCAATTGCGGGACGGACCCTACGAGCAGTACTTC.

Only one count was recorded for this clone. The gene calls are TRBV5-1 and TRBJ1-5; no definite D call. Trimming cost V 0 bases and J 4 bases, with 8 bases left between them. CDR3 length: 14 amino acids. CDR1 is SGHRS and CDR2 is YFSETQ in the germline V gene. The CDR3 is CASSLGGRNQPQHF. CDR3 in DNA: TGCGCCAGCAGCTTGGGGGGTCGTAATCAGCCCCAGCATTTT.

This chain connects TRBV2 to TRBJ1-2; D possibly corresponds to TRBD1 (6 bases). V was trimmed by 1 base and J by 4 bases, leaving 13 bases between them. Germline CDR1 SNHLY, CDR2 FYNNEI. This CDR3 spans 15 amino acids. CDR3 sequence (DNA): TGTGCCAGCAGTGAAGGGGAGACAGGCCGCTATGGCTACACCTTC. Amino acid sequence: CASSEGETGRYGYTF.

The rearrangement joins TRBV11-1 to TRBJ2-1, with 9 bases aligning to TRBD2. CDR1 is SGHAT, CDR2 FQDESV, per germline (reference sequence). V gave up 4 bases and J gave up 2 bases; unmatched junction bases: 9. CDR3 length equals 17 residues. The CDR3 spells CASSSSHRGRAYNEQFF. In nucleotides, the CDR3 is TGTGCCAGCAGCTCCTCTCACCGCGGGAGGGCCTACAATGAGCAGTTCTTC.